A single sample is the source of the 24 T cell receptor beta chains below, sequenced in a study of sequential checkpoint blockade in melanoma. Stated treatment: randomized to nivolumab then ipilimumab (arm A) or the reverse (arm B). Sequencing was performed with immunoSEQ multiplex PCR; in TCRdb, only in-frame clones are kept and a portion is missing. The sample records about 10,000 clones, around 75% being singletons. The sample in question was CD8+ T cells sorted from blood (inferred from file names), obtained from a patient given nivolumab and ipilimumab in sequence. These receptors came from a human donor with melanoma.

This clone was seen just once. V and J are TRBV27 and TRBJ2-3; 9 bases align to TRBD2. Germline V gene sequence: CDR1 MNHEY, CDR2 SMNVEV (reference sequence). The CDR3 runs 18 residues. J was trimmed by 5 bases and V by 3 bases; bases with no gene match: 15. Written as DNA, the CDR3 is TGTGCCAGCAGTTTCTCTAGCGGGGTTTTCGTTGGGGGAGATACGCAGTATTTT. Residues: CASSFSSGVFVGGDTQYF.

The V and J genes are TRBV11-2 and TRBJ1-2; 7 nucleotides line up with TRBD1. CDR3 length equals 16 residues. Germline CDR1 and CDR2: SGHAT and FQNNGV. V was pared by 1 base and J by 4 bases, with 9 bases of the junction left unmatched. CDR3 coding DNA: TGTGCCAGCAGCTTAGGCGGGGCGACAGGGCTCTATGGCTACACCTTC. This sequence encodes CASSLGGATGLYGYTF. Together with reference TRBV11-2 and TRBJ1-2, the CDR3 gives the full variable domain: EAGVAQSPRYKIIEKRQSVAFWCNPISGHATLYWYQQILGQGPKLLIQFQNNGVVDDSQLPKDRFSAERLKGVDSTLKIQPAKLEDSAVYLCASSLGGATGLYGYTFGSGTRLTVV.

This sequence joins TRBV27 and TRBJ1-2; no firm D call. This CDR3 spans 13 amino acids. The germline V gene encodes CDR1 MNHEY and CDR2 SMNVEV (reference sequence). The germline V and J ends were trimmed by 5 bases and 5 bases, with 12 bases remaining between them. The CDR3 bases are TGTGCCAGCAGTCCGGTCGTCTCATATGGCTACACCTTC. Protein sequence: CASSPVVSYGYTF.

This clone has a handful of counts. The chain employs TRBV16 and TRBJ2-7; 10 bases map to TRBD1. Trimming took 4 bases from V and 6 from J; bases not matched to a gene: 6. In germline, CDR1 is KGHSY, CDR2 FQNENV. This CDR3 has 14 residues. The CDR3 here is CASSLGQGIGEQYF. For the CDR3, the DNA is TGTGCCAGCAGCCTGGGACAGGGGATCGGCGAGCAGTACTTC.

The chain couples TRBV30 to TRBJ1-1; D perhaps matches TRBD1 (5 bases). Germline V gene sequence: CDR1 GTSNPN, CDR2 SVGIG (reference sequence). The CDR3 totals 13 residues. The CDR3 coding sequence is TGTGCAACGAGGGGAGGGGTAGCCGCTGAAGCTTTCTTT. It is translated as CATRGGVAAEAFF. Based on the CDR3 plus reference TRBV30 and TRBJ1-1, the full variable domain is SQTIHQWPATLVQPVGSPLSLECTVEGTSNPNLYWYRQAAGRGLQLLFYSVGIGQISSEVPQNLSASRPQDRQFILSSKKLLLSDSGFYLCATRGGVAAEAFFGQGTRLTVV.

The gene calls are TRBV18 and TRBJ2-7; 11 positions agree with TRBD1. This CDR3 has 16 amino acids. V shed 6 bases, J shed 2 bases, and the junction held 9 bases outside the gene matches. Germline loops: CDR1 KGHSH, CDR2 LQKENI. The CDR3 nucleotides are TGTGCCAGCTCCCTGCCGGGACAGGGGGTTCCCTACGAGCAGTACTTC. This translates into CASSLPGQGVPYEQYF.

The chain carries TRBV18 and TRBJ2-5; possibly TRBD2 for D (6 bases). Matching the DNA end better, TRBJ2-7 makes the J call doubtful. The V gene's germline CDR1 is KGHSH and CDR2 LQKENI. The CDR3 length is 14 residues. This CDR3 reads CASSPPAGIYEQYF. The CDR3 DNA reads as TGTGCCAGCTCACCACCGGCGGGGATCTACGAGCAGTACTTC.

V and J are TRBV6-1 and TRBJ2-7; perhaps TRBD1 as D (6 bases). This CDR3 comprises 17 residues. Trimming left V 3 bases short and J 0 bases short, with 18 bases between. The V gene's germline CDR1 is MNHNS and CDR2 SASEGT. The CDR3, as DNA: TGTGCCAGCAGTGAGGTTCAGGGGACGATCAACTCCTACGAGCAGTACTTC. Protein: CASSEVQGTINSYEQYF.

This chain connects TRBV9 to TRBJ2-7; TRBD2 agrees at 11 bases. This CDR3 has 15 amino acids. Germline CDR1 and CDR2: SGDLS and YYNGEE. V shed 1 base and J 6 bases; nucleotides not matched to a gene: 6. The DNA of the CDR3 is TGTGCCAGCAGCGTATCAACTAGCGGGAGTGGCGAGCAGTACTTC. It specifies CASSVSTSGSGEQYF. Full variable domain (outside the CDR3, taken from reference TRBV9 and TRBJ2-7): DSGVTQTPKHLITATGQRVTLRCSPRSGDLSVYWYQQSLDQGLQFLIQYYNGEERAKGNILERFSAQQFPDLHSELNLSSLELGDSALYFCASSVSTSGSGEQYFGPGTRLTVT.

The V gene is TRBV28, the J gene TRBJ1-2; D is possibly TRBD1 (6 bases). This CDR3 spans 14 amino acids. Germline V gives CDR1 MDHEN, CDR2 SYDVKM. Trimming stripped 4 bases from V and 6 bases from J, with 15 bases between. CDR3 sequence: CASSYTGIKNGYTF. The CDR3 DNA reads TGTGCCAGCAGTTACACAGGGATAAAGAATGGCTACACCTTC.

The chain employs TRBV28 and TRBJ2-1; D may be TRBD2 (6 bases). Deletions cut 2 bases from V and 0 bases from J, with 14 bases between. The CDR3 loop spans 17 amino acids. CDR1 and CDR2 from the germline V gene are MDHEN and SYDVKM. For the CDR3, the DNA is TGTGCCAGCAGTTTAGCCGGGTCTAGCGCCTCCTACAATGAGCAGTTCTTC. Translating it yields CASSLAGSSASYNEQFF.

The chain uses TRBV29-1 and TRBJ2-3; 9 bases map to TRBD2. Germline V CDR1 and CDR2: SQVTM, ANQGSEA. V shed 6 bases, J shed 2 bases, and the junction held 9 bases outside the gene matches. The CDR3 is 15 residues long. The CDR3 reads CSVWGPSGITDTQYF. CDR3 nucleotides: TGCAGCGTATGGGGCCCTAGCGGGATCACAGATACGCAGTATTTT.

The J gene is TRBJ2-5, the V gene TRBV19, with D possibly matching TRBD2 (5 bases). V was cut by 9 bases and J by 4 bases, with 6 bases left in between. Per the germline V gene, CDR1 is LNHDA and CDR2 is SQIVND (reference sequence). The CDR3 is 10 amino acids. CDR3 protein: CAREGETQYF. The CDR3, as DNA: TGTGCCAGAGAGGGAGAGACCCAGTACTTC.

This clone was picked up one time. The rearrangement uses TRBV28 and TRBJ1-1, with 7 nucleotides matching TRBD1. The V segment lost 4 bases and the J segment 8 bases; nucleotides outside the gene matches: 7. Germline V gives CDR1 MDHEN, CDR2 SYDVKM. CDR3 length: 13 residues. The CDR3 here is CASSSRQGIEAFF. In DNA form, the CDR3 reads TGTGCCAGCAGTTCTCGACAGGGTATCGAAGCTTTCTTT.

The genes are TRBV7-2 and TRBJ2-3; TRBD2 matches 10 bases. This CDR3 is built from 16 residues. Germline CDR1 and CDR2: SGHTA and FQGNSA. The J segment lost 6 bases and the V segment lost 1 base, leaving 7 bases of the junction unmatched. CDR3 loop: CASSLGLAGVADTQYF. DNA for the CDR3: TGTGCCAGCAGCTTAGGGCTAGCGGGAGTAGCGGATACGCAGTATTTT. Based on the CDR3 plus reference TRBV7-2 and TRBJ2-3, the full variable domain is GAGVSQSPSNKVTEKGKDVELRCDPISGHTALYWYRQSLGQGLEFLIYFQGNSAPDKSGLPSDRFSAERTGGSVSTLTIQRTQQEDSAVYLCASSLGLAGVADTQYFGPGTRLTVL.

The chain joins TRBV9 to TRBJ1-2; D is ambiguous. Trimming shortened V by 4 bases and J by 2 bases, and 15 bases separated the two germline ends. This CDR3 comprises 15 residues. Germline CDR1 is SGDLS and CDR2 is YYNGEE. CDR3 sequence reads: CASSPPGFRNYGYTF. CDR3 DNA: TGTGCCAGCAGCCCCCCCGGTTTCCGAAACTATGGCTACACCTTC.

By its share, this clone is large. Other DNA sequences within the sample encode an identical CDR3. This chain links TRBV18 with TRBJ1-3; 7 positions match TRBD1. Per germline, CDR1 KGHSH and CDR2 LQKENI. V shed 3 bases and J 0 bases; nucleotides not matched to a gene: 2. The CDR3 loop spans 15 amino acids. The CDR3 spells CASSPPGGSGNTIYF. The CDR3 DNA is TGTGCCAGCTCACCCCCAGGGGGCTCTGGAAACACCATATATTTT.

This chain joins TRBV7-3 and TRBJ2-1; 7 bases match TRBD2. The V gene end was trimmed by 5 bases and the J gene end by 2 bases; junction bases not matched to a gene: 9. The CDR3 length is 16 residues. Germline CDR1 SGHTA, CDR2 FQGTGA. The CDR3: CASSLAGTMPYNEQFF. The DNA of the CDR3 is TGTGCCAGCAGCCTAGCCGGGACTATGCCCTACAATGAGCAGTTCTTC.

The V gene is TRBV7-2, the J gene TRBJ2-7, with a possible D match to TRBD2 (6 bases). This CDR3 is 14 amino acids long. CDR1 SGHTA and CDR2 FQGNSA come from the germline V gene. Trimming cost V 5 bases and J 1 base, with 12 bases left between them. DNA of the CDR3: TGTGCCAGCAGCGCACCGGGACTTTCCTACGAGCAGTACTTC. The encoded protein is CASSAPGLSYEQYF.

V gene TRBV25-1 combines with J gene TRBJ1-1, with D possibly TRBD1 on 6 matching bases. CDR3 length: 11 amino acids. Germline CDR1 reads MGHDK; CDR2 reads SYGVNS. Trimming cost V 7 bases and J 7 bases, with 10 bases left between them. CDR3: CASTIGGEAFF. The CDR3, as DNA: TGTGCCAGCACCATAGGGGGTGAAGCTTTCTTT. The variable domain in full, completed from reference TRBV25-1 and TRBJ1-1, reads EADIYQTPRYLVIGTGKKITLECSQTMGHDKMYWYQQDPGMELHLIHYSYGVNSTEKGDLSSESTVSRIRTEHFPLTLESARPSHTSQYLCASTIGGEAFFGQGTRLTVV.

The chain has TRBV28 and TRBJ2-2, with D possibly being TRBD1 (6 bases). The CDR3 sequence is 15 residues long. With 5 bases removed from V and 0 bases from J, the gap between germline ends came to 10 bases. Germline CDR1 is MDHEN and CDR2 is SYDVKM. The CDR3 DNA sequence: TGTGCCAGCAGTAATGGGGACACGAACACCGGGGAGCTGTTTTTT. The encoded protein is CASSNGDTNTGELFF.

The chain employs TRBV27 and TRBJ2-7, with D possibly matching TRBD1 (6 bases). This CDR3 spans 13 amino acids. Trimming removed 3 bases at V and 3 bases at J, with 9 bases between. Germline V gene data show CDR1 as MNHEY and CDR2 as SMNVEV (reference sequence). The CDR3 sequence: CASSLGAHYEQYF. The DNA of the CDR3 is TGTGCCAGCAGTTTGGGGGCGCACTACGAGCAGTACTTC.

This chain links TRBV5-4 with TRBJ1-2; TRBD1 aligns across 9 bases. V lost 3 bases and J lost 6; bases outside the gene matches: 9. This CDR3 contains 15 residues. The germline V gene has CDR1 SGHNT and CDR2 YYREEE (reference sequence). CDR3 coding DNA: TGTGCCAGCAGCTGGGGGACAGGGACCCTCAATGGCTACACCTTC. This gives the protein CASSWGTGTLNGYTF.

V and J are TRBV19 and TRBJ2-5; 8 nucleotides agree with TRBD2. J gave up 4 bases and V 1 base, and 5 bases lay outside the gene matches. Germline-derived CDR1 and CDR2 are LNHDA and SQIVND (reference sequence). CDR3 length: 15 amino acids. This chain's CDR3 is CASSIGSRGGETQYF. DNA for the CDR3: TGTGCCAGTAGTATAGGTTCCCGGGGGGGAGAGACCCAGTACTTC.